The 25 T cell receptor beta chains listed next were all sequenced from one sample in a study of brain T cells in children with intractable seizures. Noted time point: blood from clinic visit 5 months post-surgery; TSC patient then seizure free. TCRdb's table, derived via immunoSEQ multiplex PCR, lists solely in-frame clones and lacks some. The table shows about 340,000 clones, with over 90% occurring only once. Sequenced here: peripheral blood, sampled more than 4 months after surgery. These receptors were taken from a boy under two years old with tuberous sclerosis and intractable seizures.

With regard to this clone: The sample carries other DNA sequences with the same CDR3. The chain uses TRBV5-1 and TRBJ1-5; D is perhaps TRBD1 (5 bases). V gave up 0 bases and J gave up 5 bases, with 9 bases separating them. CDR3 size: 14 residues. Germline loops: CDR1 SGHRS, CDR2 YFSETQ. CDR3 nucleotides: TGCGCCAGCAGCTTGGGGGGGATCCATCAGCCCCAGCATTTT. Protein sequence: CASSLGGIHQPQHF.

J is TRBJ2-2 and V is TRBV4-1; unclear D gene. Germline CDR1 and CDR2: MGHRA and YSYEKL. V shed 2 bases and J shed 6 bases, with 10 bases lying between them. CDR3 size: 14 residues. DNA for the CDR3: TGCGCCAGCAGCCAACCACTCCAACCCGGGGAGCTGTTTTTT. It is translated as CASSQPLQPGELFF.

This chain joins TRBV11-3 and TRBJ2-2; D might be TRBD1 (5 bases). The CDR3 is made up of 16 amino acids. Per germline, CDR1 SGHNT and CDR2 YENEEA. With 0 bases removed from V and 4 bases from J, the gap between germline ends came to 12 bases. CDR3 protein: CASSLDPGLGTGELFF. The CDR3 DNA sequence: TGTGCCAGCAGCTTAGATCCAGGGTTGGGCACCGGGGAGCTGTTTTTT.

This clone was seen a single time. The chain recombines TRBV5-4 with TRBJ2-1; tentatively, D is TRBD2 (5 bases). Germline V gene data show CDR1 as SGHNT and CDR2 as YYREEE (reference sequence). This CDR3 is 14 amino acids long. The V gene lost 6 bases and the J gene lost 5 bases, with 15 bases spanning the gap. DNA of the CDR3: TGTGCCAGCATTGATAGCGCCCATGACAATGAGCAGTTCTTC. Its translation is CASIDSAHDNEQFF.

The rearrangement links TRBV29-1 to TRBJ1-3, with TRBD1 as a possible D gene (5 bases). V was shortened by 1 base and J by 0 bases, with 10 bases between the two germline ends. CDR3 length equals 15 residues. CDR1 is SQVTM, CDR2 ANQGSEA, per germline. The CDR3, as DNA: TGCAGCGTTGAAGTGCGGGACCACTCTGGAAACACCATATATTTT. It yields the protein CSVEVRDHSGNTIYF.

The chain has TRBV5-1 and TRBJ2-7, with D possibly TRBD2 on 6 matching bases. Trimming shortened V by 4 bases and J by 3 bases, and 11 bases separated the two germline ends. Germline CDR1 and CDR2: SGHRS and YFSETQ. The CDR3 runs 13 residues. As DNA, the CDR3 is TGCGCCAGCAGCCGGGACTCCCTCTACGAGCAGTACTTC. Protein: CASSRDSLYEQYF.

The chain joins TRBV5-1 to TRBJ2-7; the D gene is possibly TRBD2 (5 bases). Trimming pared 4 bases from V and 2 bases from J, leaving 16 bases between. This CDR3 has 15 amino acids. In germline, CDR1 is SGHRS, CDR2 YFSETQ. The CDR3 DNA sequence: TGCGCCAGCAGCCCTCTCGAGGGTCTCCCCTACGAGCAGTACTTC. Amino acid sequence: CASSPLEGLPYEQYF.

The sample holds one count of this clone. The rearrangement uses TRBV9 and TRBJ2-5, with 9 bases fitting TRBD2. Germline trimming cut 4 bases from V and 5 bases from J; bases unmatched to any gene: 15. The CDR3 is 17 residues long. Germline lookup yields CDR1 SGDLS and CDR2 YYNGEE. CDR3 region: CASSFSGTSLRLETQYF. In DNA, the CDR3 is TGTGCCAGCAGCTTTTCCGGGACTAGCTTGAGGTTGGAGACCCAGTACTTC.

V gene TRBV4-1 combines with J gene TRBJ2-2, with a tentative D call TRBD2 (5 bases). Germline CDR1 and CDR2: MGHRA and YSYEKL. Trimming shortened V by 4 bases and J by 2 bases, and 5 bases separated the two germline ends. This CDR3 region has 13 residues. CDR3 loop: CASSPSNTGELFF. The CDR3 bases are TGCGCCAGCAGCCCTAGCAACACCGGGGAGCTGTTTTTT.

CDR3 residues: CASLRGADYSPLHF. CDR3 coding DNA: TGTGCCAGCCTACGCGGGGCGGATTATTCACCCCTCCACTTT. The V and J genes are TRBV27 and TRBJ1-6, with a weak D call TRBD1 (5 bases). The CDR3 runs to 14 residues. Trimming took 8 bases from V and 8 from J, leaving 16 bases between them. Germline V gene data show CDR1 as MNHEY and CDR2 as SMNVEV (reference sequence).

V is TRBV12-3 or TRBV12-4 and J is TRBJ2-6; maybe TRBD2 (6 bases). The germline V and J ends were trimmed by 4 bases and 10 bases, with 8 bases remaining between them. The CDR3 runs to 12 residues. The CDR3 region is CASSSGVNVLTF. The CDR3 DNA sequence: TGTGCCAGCAGTTCGGGAGTTAACGTCCTGACTTTC.

V is TRBV2 and J is TRBJ1-1; D unresolved. Germline CDR1 is SNHLY and CDR2 is FYNNEI. The V gene lost 6 bases and the J gene lost 9 bases, with 20 bases spanning the gap. The CDR3 runs to 14 residues. The DNA of the CDR3 is TGTGCCAGCAGGGAGCGTCCGGGAACAGCTAAAGCTTTCTTT. This translates into CASRERPGTAKAFF.

The CDR3 nucleotides are TGTGCCAGCAGTGAAAGTGGGGGCGGCTGGTACTTC. It encodes CASSESGGGWYF. This rearrangement joins TRBV2 to TRBJ2-7; D possibly corresponds to TRBD1 (6 bases). CDR1 SNHLY and CDR2 FYNNEI come from the germline V gene. The CDR3 runs to 12 residues. Trimming removed 2 bases from V and 12 bases from J, with 14 bases in between.

This clone was counted a single time. The sample has other DNA sequences that encode this CDR3 too. This chain links TRBV7-9 with TRBJ2-5; 9 nucleotides line up with TRBD1. CDR1 is SEHNR and CDR2 is FQNEAQ in the germline V gene (reference sequence). J gave up 2 bases and V 3 bases, and 4 bases lay outside the gene matches. The CDR3 totals 15 residues. The CDR3 coding sequence is TGTGCCAGCAGCTTCCCGGGACAGGGTCAAGAGACCCAGTACTTC. This encodes CASSFPGQGQETQYF.

The V gene is TRBV5-6, the J gene TRBJ1-4; D gene ambiguous. This CDR3 region has 14 residues. V was clipped by 2 bases and J by 3 bases, with 8 bases between them. Germline V CDR1 and CDR2: SGHDT, YYEEEE. CDR3 region: CASSLMEPNEKLFF. CDR3 DNA: TGTGCCAGCAGCTTAATGGAACCTAATGAAAAACTGTTTTTT.

This chain joins TRBV2 and TRBJ2-1; D possibly corresponds to TRBD2 (5 bases). The CDR3 contains 11 residues. Germline V CDR1 and CDR2: SNHLY, FYNNEI. V was trimmed by 6 bases and J by 7 bases, leaving 7 bases between them. The CDR3 loop reads CASSGGNEQFF. CDR3 bases: TGTGCCAGCAGCGGAGGTAATGAGCAGTTCTTC.

The rearrangement uses TRBV27 and TRBJ1-2; 8 bases line up with TRBD1. Germline V CDR1 and CDR2: MNHEY, SMNVEV (reference sequence). Trimming removed 4 bases from V and 5 bases from J; junction bases left unmatched: 9. There are 15 residues in the CDR3. CDR3 sequence reads: CASSSVGQGRYGYTF. CDR3 DNA: TGTGCCAGCAGTTCCGTCGGACAGGGAAGGTATGGCTACACCTTC.

This clone has just one count. The chain employs TRBV9 and TRBJ2-3; D is unclear. The CDR3 is 14 residues long. Germline loops: CDR1 SGDLS, CDR2 YYNGEE. V was shortened by 4 bases and J by 0 bases, with 9 bases between the two germline ends. The DNA of the CDR3 is TGTGCCAGCAGCTCAACACCTAGCACAGATACGCAGTATTTT. Translated: CASSSTPSTDTQYF.

The chain links TRBV5-4 to TRBJ2-7; D remains unclear. Germline V gives CDR1 SGHNT, CDR2 YYREEE (reference sequence). CDR3 size: 15 residues. V was cut by 5 bases and J by 4 bases, with 19 bases left in between. The CDR3 is CASRDAPSSSYEQYF. The CDR3 coding sequence is TGTGCCAGCAGAGATGCGCCGAGTAGTTCATACGAGCAGTACTTC.

The chain uses TRBV19 and TRBJ2-2, with 8 bases lining up with TRBD2. Germline V CDR1 and CDR2: LNHDA, SQIVND (reference sequence). V gave up 1 base and J gave up 3 bases; unmatched junction bases: 4. The length of the CDR3 is 16 residues. The CDR3 bases are TGTGCCAGTAGTATAGGGGAGCGGGGGTACACCGGGGAGCTGTTTTTT. This gives the protein CASSIGERGYTGELFF.

The rearrangement uses TRBV29-1 and TRBJ2-7, with a possible D match to TRBD1 (6 bases). This CDR3 is built from 12 residues. The germline CDR1 and CDR2 sequences are SQVTM and ANQGSEA. The germline V and J ends were trimmed by 3 bases and 4 bases, with 10 bases remaining between them. The CDR3 DNA reads as TGCAGCGTTGAGCAGGGGCGGTACGAGCAGTACTTC. Amino acids: CSVEQGRYEQYF.

The chain uses TRBV18 and TRBJ2-3; no definite D call. This CDR3 is built from 18 residues. Germline CDR1 reads KGHSH; CDR2 reads LQKENI. Trimming stripped 4 bases from V and 1 base from J, with 21 bases between. The CDR3 spells CASSLLPQRTLGTDTQYF. The CDR3 coding sequence is TGTGCCAGCTCACTCCTACCTCAGAGGACCCTAGGCACAGATACGCAGTATTTT.

The gene calls are TRBV9 and TRBJ2-1; no definite D call. Germline CDR1 SGDLS, CDR2 YYNGEE. The CDR3 is made up of 12 amino acids. Between the trimmed V and J ends, which lost 0 bases and 9 bases, there was a span of 7 bases. As DNA, the CDR3 is TGTGCCAGCAGCGTAGGCCTATCTGAGCAGTTCTTC. This encodes CASSVGLSEQFF.

The chain links TRBV9 to TRBJ2-1; 10 bases align to TRBD2. With V trimmed by 4 bases and J by 9 bases, 4 bases remained unmatched. This CDR3 has 13 amino acids. Germline V gene data show CDR1 as SGDLS and CDR2 as YYNGEE. This chain's CDR3 is CASSKAGGLEQFF. The CDR3 DNA sequence: TGTGCCAGCAGCAAAGCGGGGGGGCTTGAGCAGTTCTTC. The complete variable domain, with remaining parts taken from reference TRBV9 and TRBJ2-1, reads DSGVTQTPKHLITATGQRVTLRCSPRSGDLSVYWYQQSLDQGLQFLIQYYNGEERAKGNILERFSAQQFPDLHSELNLSSLELGDSALYFCASSKAGGLEQFFGPGTRLTVL.

The chain is built from TRBV30 and TRBJ1-2; D is ambiguous. Germline V gives CDR1 GTSNPN, CDR2 SVGIG (reference sequence). With 5 bases removed from V and 10 bases from J, the gap between germline ends came to 20 bases. This CDR3 contains 13 residues. The CDR3, as DNA: TGTGCCTGGCTGTGGAAGGGTACATCGGACTACACCTTC. The encoded protein is CAWLWKGTSDYTF.